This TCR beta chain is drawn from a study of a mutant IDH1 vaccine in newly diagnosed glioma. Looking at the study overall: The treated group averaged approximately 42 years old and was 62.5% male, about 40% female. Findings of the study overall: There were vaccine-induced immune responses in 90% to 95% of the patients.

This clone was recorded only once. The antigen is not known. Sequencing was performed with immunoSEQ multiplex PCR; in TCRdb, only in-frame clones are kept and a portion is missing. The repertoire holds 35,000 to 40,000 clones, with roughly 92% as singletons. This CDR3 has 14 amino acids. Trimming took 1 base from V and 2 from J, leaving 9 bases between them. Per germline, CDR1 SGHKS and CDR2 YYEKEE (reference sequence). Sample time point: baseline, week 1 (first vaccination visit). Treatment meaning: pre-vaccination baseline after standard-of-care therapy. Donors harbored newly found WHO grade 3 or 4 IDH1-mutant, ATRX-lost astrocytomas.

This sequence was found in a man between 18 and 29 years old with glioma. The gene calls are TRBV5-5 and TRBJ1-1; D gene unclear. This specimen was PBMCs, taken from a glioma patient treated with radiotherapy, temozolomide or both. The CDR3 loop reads CASSLRRINTEAFF. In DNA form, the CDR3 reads TGTGCCAGCAGCTTGAGGCGGATAAACACTGAAGCTTTCTTT.